The 6 T cell receptor beta chains reported below all come from one sample, sequenced in a study of cytomegalovirus exposure and HLA in healthy donors. The PCR was carried out with 60 Vbeta primers and 13 Jbeta primers. Profiling relied on immunoSEQ multiplex PCR, and the TCRdb table lists in-frame clones only, not all of them. This sample yields roughly 100,000 clones, of which about 78% are seen a single time; 3% to 3.5% belongs to the top ten. The specimen sequenced was PBMCs. These receptors originate from a middle-aged woman in good health and CMV-seronegative.

This chain uses TRBV6-5 with TRBJ1-5; TRBD1 might be the D (6 bases). Germline values: CDR1 MNHEY, CDR2 SVGAGI. Trimming pared 6 bases from V and 3 bases from J, leaving 9 bases between. The CDR3 totals 13 residues. The chain's CDR3 is CASRRGNNQPQHF. DNA of the CDR3: TGTGCCAGCAGGAGGGGGAACAATCAGCCCCAGCATTTT.

The chain has TRBV28 and TRBJ2-5; the D is unclear. The CDR3 has 12 residues. Trimming took off 2 bases at V and 9 bases at J, with 10 bases between the two ends. Germline V gene sequence: CDR1 MDHEN, CDR2 SYDVKM. The CDR3: CASSLGIASQYF. The DNA of the CDR3 is TGTGCCAGCAGTTTAGGTATAGCTTCCCAGTACTTC. Combining the CDR3 with reference TRBV28 and TRBJ2-5 gives the whole variable domain DVKVTQSSRYLVKRTGEKVFLECVQDMDHENMFWYRQDPGLGLRLIYFSYDVKMKEKGDIPEGYSVSREKKERFSLILESASTNQTSMYLCASSLGIASQYFGPGTRLLVL.

On this clone: The junction shows a germline mismatch at one end, possibly a read error. This chain uses TRBV11-2 with TRBJ1-2; the match to TRBD1 covers 7 bases. This CDR3 is built from 15 residues. In germline, CDR1 is SGHAT, CDR2 FQNNGV. CDR3 sequence (DNA): TGTGCCAGCAGCTTAGCAGGGGGTCCGGGCTATGGCTACATCTTC. It codes for CASSLAGGPGYGYIF.

The chain is built from TRBV5-1 and TRBJ1-3; 7 bases match TRBD1. This CDR3 spans 15 amino acids. The V segment lost 4 bases and the J segment 7 bases; nucleotides outside the gene matches: 11. Germline lookup yields CDR1 SGHRS and CDR2 YFSETQ. The CDR3 DNA follows: TGCGCCAGCAGCCTCCGGGACAGTATAGTGAACACCATATATTTT. This sequence encodes CASSLRDSIVNTIYF.

V usage is TRBV7-2 and J usage is TRBJ2-3; TRBD2 agrees at 9 bases. Unmatched junction bases numbered 11, after V lost 5 bases and J lost 5 bases. CDR1 and CDR2 from the germline V gene are SGHTA and FQGNSA. CDR3 size: 16 residues. CDR3 DNA sequence: TGTGCCAGCAGCCGTGGCCGAGCGGGAGGAAGAGATACGCAGTATTTT. It specifies CASSRGRAGGRDTQYF. Complete variable domain (other parts from reference TRBV7-2 and TRBJ2-3): GAGVSQSPSNKVTEKGKDVELRCDPISGHTALYWYRQSLGQGLEFLIYFQGNSAPDKSGLPSDRFSAERTGGSVSTLTIQRTQQEDSAVYLCASSRGRAGGRDTQYFGPGTRLTVL.

This chain uses TRBV6-5 with TRBJ2-5, with 8 bases aligning to TRBD1. The CDR3 is made up of 13 amino acids. Trimming at V came to 6 bases and at J to 6 bases, leaving 6 bases not matched to a gene. Germline loops: CDR1 MNHEY, CDR2 SVGAGI. CDR3 sequence (DNA): TGTGCCAGCAGCACCGACAGGGGAAAGACCCAGTACTTC. This sequence encodes CASSTDRGKTQYF.